This T cell receptor (beta chain) was profiled in a study of T cells in localized non-small cell lung cancer. Study-level points and caveats: Tumor trailed uninvolved adjacent lung in T cell clonality, which peaked there. A median 57 of the top 100 tumor clones appeared in adjacent lung.

In regard to this clone: Its antigen is currently unknown.

TCRdb's table, derived via immunoSEQ multiplex PCR, lists solely in-frame clones and lacks some. The profile covers around 26,000 clones, with about 84% appearing a single time and approximately 9.5% taken by the ten largest. The CDR3 is 17 amino acids. Germline-derived CDR1 and CDR2 are SGHAT and FQNNGV. The V gene lost 5 bases and the J gene lost 8 bases, with 27 bases spanning the gap. This chain joins TRBV11-2 and TRBJ1-2; D is unresolved. The receptor was derived from a man aged 40-75 years with stage III squamous cell lung carcinoma. The sequencing here drew on peripheral blood, taken before any cancer treatment. The chain's CDR3 is CASSPNPGSLLSHGYTF. Written as DNA, the CDR3 is TGTGCCAGCAGCCCGAACCCGGGCAGCTTGCTTTCCCACGGCTACACCTTC.